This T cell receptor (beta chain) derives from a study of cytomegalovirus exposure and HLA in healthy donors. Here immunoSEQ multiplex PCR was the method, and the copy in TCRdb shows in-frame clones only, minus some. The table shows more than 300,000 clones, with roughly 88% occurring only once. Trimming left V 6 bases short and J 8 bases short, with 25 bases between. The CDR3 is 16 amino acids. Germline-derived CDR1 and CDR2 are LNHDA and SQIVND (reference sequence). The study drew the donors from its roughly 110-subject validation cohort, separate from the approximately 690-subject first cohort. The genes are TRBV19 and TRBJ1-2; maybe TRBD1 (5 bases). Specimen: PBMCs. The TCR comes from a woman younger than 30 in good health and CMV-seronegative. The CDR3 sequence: CASSFLPTGDNRGYTF. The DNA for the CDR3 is TGTGCCAGTAGCTTTCTCCCGACGGGGGATAATCGCGGCTACACCTTC.